This T cell receptor (beta chain) appears in the sequencing data of a study of identical twins. TCRdb itself ran the 5' RACE reads through MiXCR, one entry per CDR3 protein. The sample shows about 520,000 distinct CDR3 sequences, about 20% of them seen only once. Trimming removed 5 bases at V and 6 bases at J, with 12 bases between. The CDR3 loop spans 13 amino acids. The V gene's germline CDR1 is SGHRS and CDR2 YFSETQ. This sample was also put to use in a study of T cells expressing NK-cell markers.

The V gene is TRBV5-1, the J gene TRBJ2-1, with D unclear. The TCR comes from a woman aged 18-29 years in good health. The sequenced sample consisted of CD4+ T cells sorted from blood. CDR3 region: CASRTGVGNEQFF. The CDR3 DNA follows: TGCGCCAGCAGAACGGGTGTAGGCAATGAGCAGTTCTTC.